Each of the 9 T cell receptor beta chains below was sequenced from the same sample in a study of PD-1 blockade in classical Hodgkin lymphoma. Assay: immunoSEQ multiplex PCR; the TCRdb copy retains only in-frame clones and omits some. The table lists around 40,000 clones, 77% of them singletons. Time point given: cycle 4 day 1 (C4D1), after six to seven weeks of nivolumab. All patients relapsed after autologous stem cell transplantation, and brentuximab vedotin exposure varied. Here the sequenced sample was peripheral blood mononuclear cells (PBMCs), taken before the fourth cycle of nivolumab. The receptors were gathered from a human donor with classical Hodgkin lymphoma.

For the CDR3, the DNA is TGTGCCAGCAGCTTATCTCTATCGACTTCCGGGGAGCTGTTTTTT. Protein product: CASSLSLSTSGELFF. The chain has TRBV7-2 and TRBJ2-2; D is undetermined. The CDR3 is 15 amino acids. Trimming shortened V by 2 bases and J by 6 bases, and 13 bases separated the two germline ends. Germline V lookup: CDR1 SGHTA, CDR2 FQGNSA.

The chain links TRBV11-2 to TRBJ2-1; 7 bases agree with TRBD2. CDR1 is SGHAT and CDR2 is FQNNGV in the germline V gene. The CDR3 extends over 15 amino acids. Unmatched junction bases numbered 2, after V lost 1 base and J lost 2 bases. CDR3 sequence reads: CASSLAGGPYNEQFF. CDR3 DNA sequence: TGTGCCAGCAGCTTAGCGGGGGGTCCCTACAATGAGCAGTTCTTC.

In this sample, this clone turned up once. This chain connects TRBV7-8 to TRBJ2-7; the D is unclear. Trimming removed 7 bases at V and 2 bases at J, with 9 bases between. CDR1 and CDR2 from the germline V gene are SGHVS and FQNEAQ. CDR3 length: 12 amino acids. CDR3 sequence reads: CASTDAAYEQYF. The CDR3 DNA reads as TGTGCCAGCACGGACGCCGCCTACGAGCAGTACTTC.

This clone was observed once. The chain combines TRBV5-6 with TRBJ1-4; maybe TRBD1 (5 bases). From germline, CDR1 is SGHDT and CDR2 YYEEEE. V lost 5 bases and J lost 12, with 14 bases in between. The CDR3 covers 12 residues. The CDR3 nucleotides read TGTGCCAGCAGAGAGGAGCGAGGGGAACTGTTTTTT. It encodes CASREERGELFF.

The CDR3 nucleotides are TGTGCCTGGAGTGTACTCTTCACCGGGGAGCTGTTTTTT. Residues: CAWSVLFTGELFF. The V call is TRBV30, the J call TRBJ2-2, with D unclear. Trimming removed 0 bases at V and 4 bases at J, with 6 bases between. CDR3 length equals 13 residues. The germline V gene encodes CDR1 GTSNPN and CDR2 SVGIG (reference sequence).

This clone was found a few times. The rearrangement uses TRBV9 and TRBJ1-5; maybe TRBD1 (5 bases). Germline values: CDR1 SGDLS, CDR2 YYNGEE. CDR3 length: 15 amino acids. The V end was cut by 3 bases, the J end by 4 bases, with 14 bases between. CDR3 sequence: CASSAGTAENQPQHF. CDR3 nucleotide sequence: TGTGCCAGCAGCGCAGGGACGGCCGAAAATCAGCCCCAGCATTTT.

The sample holds a few counts of this clone. The chain has TRBV4-2 and TRBJ2-3, with 7 bases aligning to TRBD2. The CDR3 runs 15 residues. J lost 0 bases, V lost 1 base, and 1 base had no gene match. The V gene's germline CDR1 is LGHNA and CDR2 YNFKEQ. This CDR3 is CASSQALASTDTQYF. The CDR3 DNA follows: TGTGCCAGCAGCCAAGCACTAGCGAGCACAGATACGCAGTATTTT.

The chain employs TRBV2 and TRBJ1-2, with 7 bases that match TRBD1. Germline-derived CDR1 and CDR2 are SNHLY and FYNNEI. The CDR3 has 12 residues. Trimming removed 10 bases from V and 5 bases from J; junction bases left unmatched: 7. The DNA for the CDR3 is TGTGCCACCGTTACAGGGGAGTATGGCTACACCTTC. As protein: CATVTGEYGYTF.

V and J are TRBV10-1 and TRBJ2-1, with 8 bases aligning to TRBD1. Trimming at V came to 6 bases and at J to 0 bases, leaving 7 bases not matched to a gene. This CDR3 is 16 amino acids long. The V gene's germline CDR1 is WNHNN and CDR2 SYGVQD (reference sequence). As DNA, the CDR3 is TGCGCCAGCAGGGAGACCACAGGGGGCTCCTACAATGAGCAGTTCTTC. Translation gives CASRETTGGSYNEQFF.